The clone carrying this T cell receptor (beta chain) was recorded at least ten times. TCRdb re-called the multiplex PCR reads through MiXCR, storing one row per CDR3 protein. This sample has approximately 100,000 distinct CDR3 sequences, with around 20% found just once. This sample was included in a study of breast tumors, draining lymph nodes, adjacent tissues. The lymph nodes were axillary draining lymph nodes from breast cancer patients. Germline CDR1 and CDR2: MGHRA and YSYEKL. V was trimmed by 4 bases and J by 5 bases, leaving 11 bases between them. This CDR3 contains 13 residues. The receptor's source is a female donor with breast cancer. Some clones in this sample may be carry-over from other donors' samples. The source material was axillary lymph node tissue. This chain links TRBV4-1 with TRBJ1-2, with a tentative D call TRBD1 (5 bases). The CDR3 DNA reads TGCGCCAGCAGCCCGATCGACAGTTATGGCTACACCTTC. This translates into CASSPIDSYGYTF.